This entry lists 9 T cell receptor beta chains sequenced from one sample in a study of chemoradiotherapy in HPV16-positive cancers. The method was immunoSEQ multiplex PCR; TCRdb's version includes in-frame clones alone and lacks a portion of them. Here the sample spans under 85,000 clones, about nine tenths being singletons. This sample comprised blood, obtained from a patient who underwent chemoradiotherapy. These receptors were taken from a human donor with HPV-associated anogenital cancer.

V and J are TRBV5-1 and TRBJ1-4; TRBD1 might be the D (5 bases). V lost 2 bases and J lost 7, with 9 bases in between. The CDR3 runs 13 residues. Germline V gene lookup returns CDR1 SGHRS and CDR2 YFSETQ. The CDR3 loop reads CASSLQAGEKLFF. CDR3 in DNA: TGCGCCAGCAGCTTACAGGCGGGTGAAAAACTGTTTTTT.

V gene TRBV6-1 combines with J gene TRBJ2-5; TRBD1 matches at 9 bases. Germline lookup yields CDR1 MNHNS and CDR2 SASEGT. This CDR3 region has 14 residues. With V trimmed by 7 bases and J by 5 bases, 8 bases remained unmatched. The CDR3 bases are TGTGCCAGCACCAAACAGGGGGCCCGGGAGACCCAGTACTTC. Translation: CASTKQGARETQYF.

The chain joins TRBV29-1 to TRBJ2-1, with a tentative D call TRBD1 (5 bases). Trimming took off 6 bases at V and 6 bases at J, with 12 bases between the two ends. The CDR3 sequence is 12 residues long. Germline assignment: CDR1 SQVTM and CDR2 ANQGSEA. The CDR3 loop reads CSVKQVGNEQFF. CDR3 in DNA: TGCAGCGTAAAACAGGTTGGCAATGAGCAGTTCTTC.

This chain uses TRBV28 with TRBJ2-7, with a tentative D call TRBD1 (6 bases). The CDR3 contains 13 residues. V shed 6 bases and J shed 2 bases, with 11 bases lying between them. Germline-derived CDR1 and CDR2 are MDHEN and SYDVKM. The CDR3 DNA reads TGTGCCAGCAGCCGGGACACCACCTACGAGCAGTACTTC. Translating it yields CASSRDTTYEQYF. Drawing the rest from reference TRBV28 and TRBJ2-7, the complete variable domain is DVKVTQSSRYLVKRTGEKVFLECVQDMDHENMFWYRQDPGLGLRLIYFSYDVKMKEKGDIPEGYSVSREKKERFSLILESASTNQTSMYLCASSRDTTYEQYFGPGTRLTVT.

The chain recombines TRBV28 with TRBJ1-5; D not certain. Germline-derived CDR1 and CDR2 are MDHEN and SYDVKM. This CDR3 is 16 amino acids long. V was shortened by 8 bases and J by 1 base, with 18 bases between the two germline ends. The CDR3 coding sequence is TGTGCCAGCGGGTCGGGAGGAGATTCCAGCAATCAGCCCCAGCATTTT. Translated, it gives CASGSGGDSSNQPQHF.

This clone appeared a single time. The chain joins TRBV19 to TRBJ1-6, with TRBD1 identical over 7 bases. This CDR3 is built from 18 residues. Unmatched junction bases numbered 15, after V lost 6 bases and J lost 4 bases. CDR1 and CDR2 from the germline V gene are LNHDA and SQIVND (reference sequence). CDR3 region: CASSLGMTGKRYNSPLHF. The CDR3 nucleotides read TGTGCCAGTAGCCTTGGGATGACAGGGAAAAGGTATAATTCACCCCTCCACTTT.

Here the CDR3 reads CASRVSWNTEAFF. The CDR3 DNA sequence: TGCGCCAGCCGGGTGAGCTGGAACACTGAAGCTTTCTTT. The chain has TRBV5-1 and TRBJ1-1; no clear D. The CDR3 is 13 amino acids. Trimming took 7 bases from V and 1 from J, leaving 11 bases between them. Germline CDR1 and CDR2: SGHRS and YFSETQ.

This CDR3 reads CASNQGTGQPQHF. The CDR3 region has the DNA TGCGCCAGCAATCAGGGCACGGGTCAGCCCCAGCATTTT. V and J are TRBV10-1 and TRBJ1-5; D is perhaps TRBD1 (5 bases). V lost 7 bases and J lost 6, with 13 bases in between. Germline V CDR1 and CDR2: WNHNN, SYGVQD (reference sequence). The CDR3 has 13 residues.

This clone has just one count. The rearrangement uses TRBV11-2 and TRBJ2-3; D is unclear. V gave up 4 bases and J gave up 0 bases, with 8 bases separating them. CDR3 length: 14 residues. CDR1 SGHAT and CDR2 FQNNGV come from the germline V gene. The CDR3 loop is CASSSLSSTDTQYF. The CDR3 DNA is TGTGCCAGCAGCTCGCTTTCAAGCACAGATACGCAGTATTTT.